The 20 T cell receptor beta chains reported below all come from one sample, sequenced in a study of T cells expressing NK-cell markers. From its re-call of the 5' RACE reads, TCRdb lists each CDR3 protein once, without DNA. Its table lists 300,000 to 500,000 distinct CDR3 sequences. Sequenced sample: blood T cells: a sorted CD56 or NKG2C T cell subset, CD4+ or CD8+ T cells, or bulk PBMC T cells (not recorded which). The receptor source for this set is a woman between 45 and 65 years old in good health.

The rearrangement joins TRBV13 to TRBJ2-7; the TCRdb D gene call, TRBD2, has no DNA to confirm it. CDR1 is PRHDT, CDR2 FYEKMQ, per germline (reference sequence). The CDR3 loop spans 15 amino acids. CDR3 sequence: CASSVLSGSAVEQYF.

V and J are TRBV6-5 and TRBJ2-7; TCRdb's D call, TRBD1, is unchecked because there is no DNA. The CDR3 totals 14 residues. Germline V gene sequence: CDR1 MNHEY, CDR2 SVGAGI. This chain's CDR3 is CASRRGTDRWEQYF.

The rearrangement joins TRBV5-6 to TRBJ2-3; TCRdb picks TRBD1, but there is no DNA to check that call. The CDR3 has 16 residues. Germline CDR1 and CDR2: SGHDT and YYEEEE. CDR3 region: CASSRLDRVGTDTQYF.

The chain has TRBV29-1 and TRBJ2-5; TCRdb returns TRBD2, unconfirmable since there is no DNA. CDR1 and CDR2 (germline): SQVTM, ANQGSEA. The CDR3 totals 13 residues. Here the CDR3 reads CSAEWRRAGTQYF.

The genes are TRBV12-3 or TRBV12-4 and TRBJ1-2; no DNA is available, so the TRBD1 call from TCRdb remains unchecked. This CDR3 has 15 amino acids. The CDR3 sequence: CASSFGGSSVSGYTF.

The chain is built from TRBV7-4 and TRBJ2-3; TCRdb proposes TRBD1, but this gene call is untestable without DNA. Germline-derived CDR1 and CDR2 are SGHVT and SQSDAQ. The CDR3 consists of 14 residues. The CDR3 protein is CASSFPPGADTQYF.

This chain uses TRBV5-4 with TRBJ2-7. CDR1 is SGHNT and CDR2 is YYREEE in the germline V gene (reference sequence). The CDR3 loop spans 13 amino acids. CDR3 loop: CASSWDRVHEQYF.

CDR3 sequence: CASSLPFRQRPYNEQFF. The chain joins TRBV7-9 to TRBJ2-1; TCRdb's D call, TRBD1, is unchecked because there is no DNA. Germline loops: CDR1 SEHNR, CDR2 FQNEAQ (reference sequence). The CDR3 spans 17 residues.

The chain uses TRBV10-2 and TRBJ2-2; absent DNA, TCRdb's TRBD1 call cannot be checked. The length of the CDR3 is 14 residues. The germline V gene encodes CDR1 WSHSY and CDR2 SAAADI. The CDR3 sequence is CAGRTTRNTGELFF.

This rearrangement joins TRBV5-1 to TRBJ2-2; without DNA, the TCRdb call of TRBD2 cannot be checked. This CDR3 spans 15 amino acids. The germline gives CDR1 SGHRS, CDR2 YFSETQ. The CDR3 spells CASSSTSGDAGELFF.

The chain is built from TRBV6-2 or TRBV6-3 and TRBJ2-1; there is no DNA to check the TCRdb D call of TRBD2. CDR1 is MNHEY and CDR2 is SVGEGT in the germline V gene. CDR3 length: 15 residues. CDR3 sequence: CASSGSGNGRGEQFF.

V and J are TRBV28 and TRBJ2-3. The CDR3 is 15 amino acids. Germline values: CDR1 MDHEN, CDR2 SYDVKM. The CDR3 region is CASSPTQFRTDTQYF.

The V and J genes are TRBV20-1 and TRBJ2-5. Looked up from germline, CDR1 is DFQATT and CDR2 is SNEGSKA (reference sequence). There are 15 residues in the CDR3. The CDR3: CSAREGSGYQETQYF.

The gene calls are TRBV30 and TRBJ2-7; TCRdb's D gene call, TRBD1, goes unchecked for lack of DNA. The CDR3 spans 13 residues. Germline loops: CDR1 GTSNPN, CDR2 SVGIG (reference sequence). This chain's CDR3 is CAWRRGQGYEQYF.

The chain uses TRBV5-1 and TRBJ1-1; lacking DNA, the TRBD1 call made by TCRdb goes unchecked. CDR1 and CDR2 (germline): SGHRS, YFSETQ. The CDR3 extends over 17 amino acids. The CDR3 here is CASSLGGRGLMNTEAFF.

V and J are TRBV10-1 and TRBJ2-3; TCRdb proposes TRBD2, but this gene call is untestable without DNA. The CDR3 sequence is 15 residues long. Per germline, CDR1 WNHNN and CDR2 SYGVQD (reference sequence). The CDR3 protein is CASGPGLAGRDTQYF.

The chain's CDR3 is CASSSLRDGILLAKNIQYF. The rearrangement joins TRBV28 to TRBJ2-4; TCRdb picks TRBD1, but there is no DNA to check that call. This CDR3 has 19 residues. Germline V gives CDR1 MDHEN, CDR2 SYDVKM.

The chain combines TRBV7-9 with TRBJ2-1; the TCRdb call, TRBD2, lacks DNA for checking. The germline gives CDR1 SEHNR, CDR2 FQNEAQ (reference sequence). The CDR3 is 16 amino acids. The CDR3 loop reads CASSYLLAGVPYEQFF.

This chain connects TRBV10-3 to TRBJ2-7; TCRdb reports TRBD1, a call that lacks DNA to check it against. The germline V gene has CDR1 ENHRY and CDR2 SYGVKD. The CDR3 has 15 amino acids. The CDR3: CAISPRSGGVYEQYF.

The CDR3 here is CASSLGREGEQFF. This chain links TRBV7-2 with TRBJ2-1; TCRdb selects TRBD2, and the lack of DNA leaves this call unchecked. The CDR3 is 13 amino acids. Germline CDR1 reads SGHTA; CDR2 reads FQGNSA.